This T cell receptor beta chain appears in the sequencing data of a study of control samples from healthy donors and cancer patients. This CDR3 comprises 15 residues. CDR1 MNHNS and CDR2 SASEGT come from the germline V gene. Losses at the gene ends were 2 bases for V and 2 bases for J; bases not matched to a gene: 3. The repertoire was sequenced with immunoSEQ multiplex PCR; TCRdb's copy has only in-frame clones and lacks some. The sample has 100,000 to 120,000 clones, 83% seen once. The sample comprised blood. This clonotype was obtained from a woman in her 50s in good health. The V call is TRBV6-1, the J call TRBJ2-7; 10 bases agree with TRBD2. The CDR3 spells CASSESLAGAYEQYF. The CDR3 coding sequence is TGTGCCAGCAGTGAATCCCTAGCGGGAGCCTACGAGCAGTACTTC.